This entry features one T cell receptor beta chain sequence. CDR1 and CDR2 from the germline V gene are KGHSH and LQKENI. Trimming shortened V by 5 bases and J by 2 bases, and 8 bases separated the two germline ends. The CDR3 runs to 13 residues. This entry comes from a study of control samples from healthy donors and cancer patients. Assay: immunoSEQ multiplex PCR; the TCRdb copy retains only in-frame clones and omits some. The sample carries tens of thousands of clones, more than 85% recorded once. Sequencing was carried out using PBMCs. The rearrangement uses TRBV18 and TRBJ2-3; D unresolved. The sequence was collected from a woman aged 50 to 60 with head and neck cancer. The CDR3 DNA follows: TGTGCCAGCTCAGAGTTCCCCACAGATACGCAGTATTTT. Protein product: CASSEFPTDTQYF.